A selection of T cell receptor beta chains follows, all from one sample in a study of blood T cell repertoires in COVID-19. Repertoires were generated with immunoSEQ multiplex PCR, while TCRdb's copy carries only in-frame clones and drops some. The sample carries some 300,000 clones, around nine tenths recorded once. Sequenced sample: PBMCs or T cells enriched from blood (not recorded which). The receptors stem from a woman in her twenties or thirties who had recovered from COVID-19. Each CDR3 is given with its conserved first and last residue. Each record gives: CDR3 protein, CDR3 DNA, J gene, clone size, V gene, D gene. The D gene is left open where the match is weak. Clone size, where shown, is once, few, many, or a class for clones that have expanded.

CDR3 protein: CASSQVPGQGALNTEAFF
CDR3 DNA: TGCGCCAGCAGCCAAGTGCCGGGACAGGGGGCTTTGAACACTGAAGCTTTCTTT
J gene: TRBJ1-1
clone size: many
V gene: TRBV4-1
D gene: TRBD1

CDR3 protein: CASSQDLGGSRYNEQFF
CDR3 DNA: TGTGCCAGCAGCCAAGACCTGGGCGGGAGCCGTTACAATGAGCAGTTCTTC
J gene: TRBJ2-1
clone size: NA
V gene: TRBV14
D gene: TRBD2

CDR3 protein: CASIWGGMNTEAFF
CDR3 DNA: TGTGCCAGCATTTGGGGGGGCATGAACACTGAAGCTTTCTTT
J gene: TRBJ1-1
clone size: NA
V gene: TRBV7-2
D gene: NA

CDR3 protein: CASSELAGNVSGANVLTF
CDR3 DNA: TGTGCCAGCAGTGAATTGGCAGGAAACGTCTCTGGGGCCAACGTCCTGACTTTC
J gene: TRBJ2-6
clone size: NA
V gene: TRBV25-1
D gene: NA

CDR3 protein: CASSPNEGQGINTEAFF
CDR3 DNA: TGTGCCAGCAGTCCGAATGAAGGACAGGGGATAAACACTGAAGCTTTCTTT
J gene: TRBJ1-1
clone size: NA
V gene: TRBV2
D gene: TRBD1

CDR3 protein: CASGEGAGANVLTF
CDR3 DNA: TGTGCCAGTGGTGAGGGGGCAGGGGCCAACGTCCTGACTTTC
J gene: TRBJ2-6
clone size: NA
V gene: TRBV19
D gene: TRBD1

CDR3 protein: CASSPQGGHNSPLHF
CDR3 DNA: TGTGCCAGCAGCCCCCAAGGCGGTCATAATTCACCCCTCCACTTT
J gene: TRBJ1-6
clone size: NA
V gene: TRBV6-2/TRBV6-3
D gene: NA

CDR3 protein: CAWSVRGQISGNTIYF
CDR3 DNA: TGTGCCTGGAGTGTACGAGGGCAGATCTCTGGAAACACCATATATTTT
J gene: TRBJ1-3
clone size: NA
V gene: TRBV30
D gene: NA

CDR3 protein: CASSQTRGTGKAFF
CDR3 DNA: TGTGCCAGCAGCCAGACTCGTGGTACGGGGAAAGCTTTCTTT
J gene: TRBJ1-1
clone size: NA
V gene: TRBV4-2
D gene: NA

CDR3 protein: CASSQDRAGGYNEQFF
CDR3 DNA: TGTGCCAGCAGCCAAGATCGCGCGGGAGGGTACAATGAGCAGTTCTTC
J gene: TRBJ2-1
clone size: NA
V gene: TRBV4-2
D gene: TRBD2

CDR3 protein: CASSENRDTGELFF
CDR3 DNA: TGTGCCAGCAGTGAAAACAGGGACACCGGGGAGCTGTTTTTT
J gene: TRBJ2-2
clone size: few
V gene: TRBV25-1
D gene: NA

CDR3 protein: CASSWGLNQPQHF
CDR3 DNA: TGTGCCAGCAGCTGGGGACTAAATCAGCCCCAGCATTTT
J gene: TRBJ1-5
clone size: NA
V gene: TRBV13
D gene: NA

CDR3 protein: CASLHLDRDYGEQYF
CDR3 DNA: TGTGCCAGCCTCCATTTGGACAGGGACTACGGCGAGCAGTACTTC
J gene: TRBJ2-7
clone size: NA
V gene: TRBV6-5
D gene: NA

CDR3 protein: CASSLGWGPETEAFF
CDR3 DNA: TGCGCCAGCAGCCTGGGATGGGGCCCGGAAACGGAAGCTTTCTTT
J gene: TRBJ1-1
clone size: NA
V gene: TRBV4-1
D gene: NA

CDR3 protein: CASSPPSRVWGQFF
CDR3 DNA: TGTGCCAGCTCACCACCCTCGCGGGTGTGGGGGCAGTTCTTC
J gene: TRBJ2-1
clone size: NA
V gene: TRBV18
D gene: NA

CDR3 protein: CASSIDRGAYGYTF
CDR3 DNA: TGTGCCAGCAGTATAGACAGGGGAGCCTATGGCTACACCTTC
J gene: TRBJ1-2
clone size: NA
V gene: TRBV27
D gene: TRBD1

CDR3 protein: CASSPGTGFSNTEAFF
CDR3 DNA: TGCGCCAGCAGTCCCGGGACAGGCTTCTCGAACACTGAAGCTTTCTTT
J gene: TRBJ1-1
clone size: NA
V gene: TRBV5-1
D gene: TRBD1

CDR3 protein: CASSLGLAGDYEQYF
CDR3 DNA: TGTGCCAGCAGCCTCGGACTAGCGGGAGACTACGAGCAGTACTTC
J gene: TRBJ2-7
clone size: NA
V gene: TRBV4-2
D gene: TRBD2

CDR3 protein: CATSRVLGLNQPQHF
CDR3 DNA: TGTGCCACCAGCAGAGTACTTGGGCTGAATCAGCCCCAGCATTTT
J gene: TRBJ1-5
clone size: NA
V gene: TRBV15
D gene: NA

CDR3 protein: CASSGLRDIDQPQHF
CDR3 DNA: TGCGCCAGCAGTGGTCTCAGGGATATCGATCAGCCCCAGCATTTT
J gene: TRBJ1-5
clone size: NA
V gene: TRBV10-2
D gene: NA

CDR3 protein: CASSSQGEQYF
CDR3 DNA: TGCGCCAGCAGCTCTCAGGGTGAGCAGTACTTC
J gene: TRBJ2-7
clone size: NA
V gene: TRBV4-1
D gene: NA

CDR3 protein: CASSQTPSSYNEQFF
CDR3 DNA: TGTGCCAGCAGCCAGACACCGAGCTCCTACAATGAGCAGTTCTTC
J gene: TRBJ2-1
clone size: NA
V gene: TRBV7-2
D gene: NA

CDR3 protein: CASSILGAKQETQYF
CDR3 DNA: TGTGCCAGTAGTATCTTGGGAGCAAAACAAGAGACCCAGTACTTC
J gene: TRBJ2-5
clone size: NA
V gene: TRBV19
D gene: NA

CDR3 protein: CAWSVTSGQEEKLFF
CDR3 DNA: TGTGCCTGGAGTGTAACCTCCGGTCAGGAAGAAAAACTGTTTTTT
J gene: TRBJ1-4
clone size: NA
V gene: TRBV30
D gene: NA

CDR3 protein: CASSLPGQGSNGYTF
CDR3 DNA: TGTGCCAGCAGTTTACCGGGACAGGGGAGTAATGGCTACACCTTC
J gene: TRBJ1-2
clone size: once
V gene: TRBV28
D gene: TRBD1